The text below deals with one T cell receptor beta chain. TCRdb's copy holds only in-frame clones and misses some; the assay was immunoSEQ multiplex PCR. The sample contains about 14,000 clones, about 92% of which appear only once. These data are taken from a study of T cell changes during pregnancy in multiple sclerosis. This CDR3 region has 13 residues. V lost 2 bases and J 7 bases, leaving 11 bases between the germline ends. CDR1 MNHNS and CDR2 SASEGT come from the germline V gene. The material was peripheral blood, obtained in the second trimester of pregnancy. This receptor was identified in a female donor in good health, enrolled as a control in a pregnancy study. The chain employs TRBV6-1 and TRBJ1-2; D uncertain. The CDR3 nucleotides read TGTGCCAGCAGTGAACCTACCCGGGTTGGCTACACCTTC. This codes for CASSEPTRVGYTF.